These T cell receptor beta chains were read from a single sample in a study of blood T cell repertoires in COVID-19. Produced via immunoSEQ multiplex PCR; TCRdb's table is partial and in-frame only. This sample has 150,000 to 200,000 clones, with about 85% found just once. The sample taken for sequencing was peripheral blood. These receptors all come from a man aged 18-30 years with acute or convalescent COVID-19. Each CDR3 is given with its conserved first and last residue. A D gene is named only where the DNA matches it firmly. Only part of the rows carry a size: once, few, many, or a class if the clone is expanded.

D gene	J gene	clone size	V gene	CDR3 DNA	CDR3 protein
TRBD2	TRBJ2-1	NA	TRBV29-1	TGCAGCGTTGAAGGGATAGCGGGGGGCCCGGATGAGCAGTTCTTC	CSVEGIAGGPDEQFF
NA	TRBJ2-2	NA	TRBV14	TGTGCCAGCAGCCAAGACCCGGGGACCGGGGAGCTGTTTTTT	CASSQDPGTGELFF
NA	TRBJ1-2	NA	TRBV5-8	TGTGCCAGCAGCTTGCCTCCCGAGGTCTATGGCTACACCTTC	CASSLPPEVYGYTF
NA	TRBJ1-6	few	TRBV19	TGTGCCAGTAGTATCAGGGGATTGACGGAAGGATCACCCCTCCACTTT	CASSIRGLTEGSPLHF
NA	TRBJ2-7	NA	TRBV24-1	TGTGCCACCAGTGACAGTGCCTACGAGCAGTACTTC	CATSDSAYEQYF
TRBD1	TRBJ1-1	NA	TRBV2	TGTGCCAGCGGGACAGCCTTAATGAACACTGAAGCTTTCTTT	CASGTALMNTEAFF
NA	TRBJ1-5	NA	TRBV24-1	TGTGCCACCAGTACAGAGTATAGCAATCAGCCCCAGCATTTT	CATSTEYSNQPQHF
NA	TRBJ1-2	NA	TRBV7-9	TGTGCCAGCAGCTTCCGGGATGGCTATGGCTACACCTTC	CASSFRDGYGYTF
NA	TRBJ2-1	NA	TRBV5-1	TGCGCCAGCAGCTTGTTTTACGGGAGCTCCTACAATGAGCAGTTCTTC	CASSLFYGSSYNEQFF
TRBD1	TRBJ1-3	NA	TRBV7-9	TGTGCCAGCAGCTTAAGTTCAGGGGGTCGGAACACCATATATTTT	CASSLSSGGRNTIYF
TRBD1	TRBJ2-3	NA	TRBV5-6	TGTGCCAGCAGCCCGACAGGGCGCCGCACAGATACGCAGTATTTT	CASSPTGRRTDTQYF
NA	TRBJ1-5	NA	TRBV6-1	TGTGCCAGCAGTGACGAGGAATTTTCTAGCAATCAGCCCCAGCATTTT	CASSDEEFSSNQPQHF
NA	TRBJ2-3	NA	TRBV11-2	TGTGCCAGCAGCTTAGGTACTAGCCGTAGCACAGATACGCAGTATTTT	CASSLGTSRSTDTQYF
NA	TRBJ2-5	NA	TRBV19	TGTGCCAGTAGTATAGGGGGGAGGGAGACCCAGTACTTC	CASSIGGRETQYF
NA	TRBJ2-5	few	TRBV18	TGTGCCAGCTCACCACTCCCCGACGGGGAGACCCAGTACTTC	CASSPLPDGETQYF
TRBD1	TRBJ2-2	NA	TRBV11-2	TGTGCCAGCAGCGTCCGACAGGGGGCTGTCCCCGGGGAGCTGTTTTTT	CASSVRQGAVPGELFF
NA	TRBJ1-4	NA	TRBV5-1	TGCGCCAGCAGCTTGGCCGGCAGGACTAATGAAAAACTGTTTTTT	CASSLAGRTNEKLFF
TRBD2	TRBJ2-3	NA	TRBV4-2	TGTGCCAGCAGCCAAGGGTTGACTAGCGACCCTAGCACAGATACGCAGTATTTT	CASSQGLTSDPSTDTQYF
NA	TRBJ1-1	NA	TRBV5-1	TGCGCCAGCAGCTTGACCCAGGGGCTAGCTGAAGCTTTCTTT	CASSLTQGLAEAFF
NA	TRBJ1-1	NA	TRBV11-1	TGTGCCAGCAGCTTTGGGGCGAGTAACACTGAAGCTTTCTTT	CASSFGASNTEAFF